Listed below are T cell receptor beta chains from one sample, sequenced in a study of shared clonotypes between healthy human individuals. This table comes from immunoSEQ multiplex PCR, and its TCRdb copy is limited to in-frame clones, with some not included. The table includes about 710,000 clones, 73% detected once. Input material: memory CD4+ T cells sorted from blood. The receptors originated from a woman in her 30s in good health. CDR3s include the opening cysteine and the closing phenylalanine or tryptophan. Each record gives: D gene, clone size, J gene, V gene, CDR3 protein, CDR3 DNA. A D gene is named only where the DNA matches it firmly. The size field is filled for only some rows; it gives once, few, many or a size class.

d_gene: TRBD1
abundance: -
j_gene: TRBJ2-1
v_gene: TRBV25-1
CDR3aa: CASSEDRGNYNEQFF
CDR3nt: TGTGCCAGCAGTGAGGACAGGGGCAACTACAATGAGCAGTTCTTC

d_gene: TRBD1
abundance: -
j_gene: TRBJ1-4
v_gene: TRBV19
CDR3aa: CASSINGRGRRATNEKLFF
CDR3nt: TGTGCCAGTAGTATTAACGGCAGGGGGCGAAGAGCAACTAATGAAAAACTGTTTTTT

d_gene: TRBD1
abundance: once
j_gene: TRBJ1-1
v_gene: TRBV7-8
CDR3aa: CASSLSRGTGDRLEAFF
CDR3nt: TGTGCCAGCAGCCTATCCCGCGGGACAGGGGACCGCCTTGAAGCTTTCTTT

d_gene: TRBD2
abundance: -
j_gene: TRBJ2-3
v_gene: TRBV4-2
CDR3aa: CASSQEIGAGAADTQYF
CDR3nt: TGTGCCAGCAGCCAAGAAATTGGCGCGGGAGCGGCAGATACGCAGTATTTT

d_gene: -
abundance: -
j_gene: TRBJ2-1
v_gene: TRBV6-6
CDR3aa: CASSYVPEGGNEQFF
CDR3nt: TGTGCCAGCAGTTATGTCCCGGAAGGAGGCAATGAGCAGTTCTTC

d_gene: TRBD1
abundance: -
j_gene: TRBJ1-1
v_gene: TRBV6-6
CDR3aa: CASSDTTGGWTEAFF
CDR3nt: TGTGCCAGCAGTGACACCACAGGGGGCTGGACTGAAGCTTTCTTT

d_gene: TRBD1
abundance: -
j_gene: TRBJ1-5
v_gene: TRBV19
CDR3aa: CASSGGQGGNQPQHF
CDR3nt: TGTGCCAGTAGTGGGGGACAGGGCGGCAATCAGCCCCAGCATTTT

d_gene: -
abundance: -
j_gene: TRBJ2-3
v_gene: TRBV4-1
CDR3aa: CASSQDTAGVGTDTQYF
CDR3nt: TGCGCCAGCAGCCAAGATACGGCAGGGGTTGGTACAGATACGCAGTATTTT

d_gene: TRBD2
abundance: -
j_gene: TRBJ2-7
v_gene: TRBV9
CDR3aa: CASSVGVSGSYEQYF
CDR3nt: TGTGCCAGCAGCGTAGGAGTTAGCGGGAGCTACGAGCAGTACTTC

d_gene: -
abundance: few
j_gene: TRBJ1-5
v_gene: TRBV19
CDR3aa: CASSIANNQPQHF
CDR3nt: TGTGCCAGTAGTATAGCGAACAATCAGCCCCAGCATTTT

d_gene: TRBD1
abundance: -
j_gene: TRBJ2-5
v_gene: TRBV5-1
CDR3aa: CASSSGQGGQETQYF
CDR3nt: TGCGCCAGCAGCTCCGGACAGGGAGGCCAAGAGACCCAGTACTTC

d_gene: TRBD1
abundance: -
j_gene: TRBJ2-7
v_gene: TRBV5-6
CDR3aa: CASTSGTVKSQYF
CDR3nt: TGTGCCAGCACAAGTGGGACAGTTAAGTCGCAGTACTTC

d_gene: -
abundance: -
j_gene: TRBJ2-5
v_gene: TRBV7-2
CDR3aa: CASSLDIYQETQYF
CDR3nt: TGTGCCAGCAGCTTAGACATCTACCAAGAGACCCAGTACTTC

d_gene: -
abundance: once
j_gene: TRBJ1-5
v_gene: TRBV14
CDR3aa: CASSPADSNQPQHF
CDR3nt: TGTGCCAGCAGCCCCGCGGATAGCAATCAGCCCCAGCATTTT

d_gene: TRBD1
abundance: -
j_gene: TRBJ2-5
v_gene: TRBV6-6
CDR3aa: CASWTGTVVETQYF
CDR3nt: TGTGCCAGTTGGACAGGAACTGTAGTGGAGACCCAGTACTTC

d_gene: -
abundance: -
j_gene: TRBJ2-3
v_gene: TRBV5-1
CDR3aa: CASSLQRRDTQYF
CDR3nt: TGCGCCAGCAGCTTGCAGCGGAGAGATACGCAGTATTTT

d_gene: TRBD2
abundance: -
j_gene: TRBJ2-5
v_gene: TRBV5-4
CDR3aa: CASRDGAGGETQYF
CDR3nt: TGTGCCAGCAGGGATGGGGCGGGAGGAGAGACCCAGTACTTC

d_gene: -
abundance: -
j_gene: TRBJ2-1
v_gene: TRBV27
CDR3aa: CASSLVGWTNYNEQFF
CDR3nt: TGTGCCAGCAGTCTGGTGGGTTGGACCAACTACAATGAGCAGTTCTTC

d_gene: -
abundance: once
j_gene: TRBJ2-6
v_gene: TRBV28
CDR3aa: CASSSRLGANVLTF
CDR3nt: TGTGCCAGCAGTTCTCGGCTTGGGGCCAACGTCCTGACTTTC

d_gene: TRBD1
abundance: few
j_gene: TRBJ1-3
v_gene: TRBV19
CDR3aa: CASSIGTAGNTIYF
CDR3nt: TGTGCCAGTAGTATTGGGACAGCTGGAAACACCATATATTTT

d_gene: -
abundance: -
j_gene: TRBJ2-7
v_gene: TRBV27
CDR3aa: CASSSSLPGHLSSYEQYF
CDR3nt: TGTGCCAGCAGTTCCTCGTTACCGGGACACTTAAGCTCCTACGAGCAGTACTTC

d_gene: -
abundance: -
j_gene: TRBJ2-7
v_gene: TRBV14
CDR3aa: CASSHLRGRARDEQYF
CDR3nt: TGTGCCAGCAGCCATCTCAGGGGCAGGGCTCGGGACGAGCAGTACTTC